The clone carrying this TCR beta chain was seen a handful of times. Its target is unknown. Relapse was seen in all patients after autologous stem cell transplantation, and brentuximab vedotin exposure was variable. This entry is derived from a study of PD-1 blockade in classical Hodgkin lymphoma. Regarding the study as a whole: In CD4+ cells, TCR diversity went up significantly by C4D1, but in CD8+ cells it did not.

CDR3 length equals 14 residues. The germline gives CDR1 SGHRS, CDR2 YFSETQ. The ends lost 4 bases at V and 7 bases at J; junction bases unmatched: 6. Generated by immunoSEQ multiplex PCR, the TCRdb table keeps only in-frame clones and is missing some. The sample has about 94,000 clones, roughly 89% seen once. The chain links TRBV5-1 to TRBJ1-2; 11 nucleotides agree with TRBD1. Here the sequenced sample was peripheral blood mononuclear cells (PBMCs), taken before the second cycle of nivolumab. The sequence came from a human donor with classical Hodgkin lymphoma. CDR3 in DNA: TGCGCCAGCAGCACCGGACAGGGGGCACTTGGCTACACCTTC. Translated, it gives CASSTGQGALGYTF.